The sequence of this TCR beta chain was determined in a study of cytomegalovirus exposure and HLA in healthy donors. Regarding the study as a whole: For most subjects, TCR beta sequences were reported to predict HLA-A and HLA-B alleles with accuracy. A later analysis found common viral pathogens apparently linked to several of the most significant clusters.

A multiplex PCR was run with 60 Vbeta primers and 13 Jbeta primers. Assay used: immunoSEQ multiplex PCR; TCRdb lists only in-frame clones, some missing. The sample yields roughly 30,000 clones, of which the top ten take up approximately 4.8%. Trimming shortened V by 3 bases and J by 4 bases, and 10 bases separated the two germline ends. The germline V gene has CDR1 LNHDA and CDR2 SQIVND (reference sequence). The CDR3 loop spans 14 amino acids. Comment on this clone: Its antigen remains unidentified.

Participants comprised healthy donors of bone marrow. This receptor was taken from a female donor in good health and CMV-seronegative. Material for sequencing was PBMCs. J is TRBJ1-5 and V is TRBV19; unclear D gene. CDR3 amino acids: CASSIVQLNQPQHF. CDR3 bases: TGTGCCAGTAGTATCGTGCAGTTGAATCAGCCCCAGCATTTT.